Listed below are T cell receptor beta chains from one sample, sequenced in a study of identical twins. A single record per CDR3 protein comes from TCRdb applying MiXCR to the 5' RACE reads. The table shows under 300,000 distinct CDR3 sequences, with 10% to 15% occurring only once. A further study also used this sample, focusing on yellow fever vaccine responses in identical twins.

Sequencing used memory (CD45RO+) T cells sorted from blood. These receptors were obtained from a woman under 30 in good health. CDR3s include the opening cysteine and the closing phenylalanine or tryptophan. The order of the fields is clone size, V gene, D gene, J gene, CDR3 DNA, CDR3 protein. D genes are given only for firm matches. Not every row has a clone size; where given, it reads once, few, many or a size class.

size: .
V: TRBV3-1
D: TRBD1
J: TRBJ2-7
DNA: TGTGCCAGCAGCCAAGATAACAGGGGGACGAACGAGCAGTACTTC
CDR3: CASSQDNRGTNEQYF

size: .
V: TRBV24-1
D: .
J: TRBJ1-5
DNA: TGTGCCACCAGTGATACGCAGGGACCGAGCAATCAGCCCCAGCATTTT
CDR3: CATSDTQGPSNQPQHF

size: few
V: TRBV6-1
D: TRBD2
J: TRBJ2-3
DNA: TGTGCCAGCAGAAGGACTAGCGGGAGTACAGATACGCAGTATTTT
CDR3: CASRRTSGSTDTQYF

size: many
V: TRBV4-3
D: .
J: TRBJ1-1
DNA: TGCGCCAGCAGCCACGATCCTAGGGGCGGTGGCACTGAAGCTTTCTTT
CDR3: CASSHDPRGGGTEAFF

size: .
V: TRBV5-1
D: TRBD1
J: TRBJ2-3
DNA: TGCGCCAGCAGCTTGGGACAGGGGGTTACAGATACGCAGTATTTT
CDR3: CASSLGQGVTDTQYF

size: few
V: TRBV7-9
D: .
J: TRBJ1-2
DNA: TGTGCCAGCAGTCGCTTCGGTGGCTACACCTTC
CDR3: CASSRFGGYTF

size: many
V: TRBV5-1
D: .
J: TRBJ1-1
DNA: TGCGCCAGCAGCTCGATATCCGGAGGAGCTGAAGCTTTCTTT
CDR3: CASSSISGGAEAFF

size: many
V: TRBV5-1
D: TRBD1
J: TRBJ1-2
DNA: TGCGCCAGCAGCCCGGGACAGAACTATGGCTACACCTTC
CDR3: CASSPGQNYGYTF

size: few
V: TRBV14
D: .
J: TRBJ1-2
DNA: TGTGCCAGCAGCCAAGATGTTAACTATGGCTACACCTTC
CDR3: CASSQDVNYGYTF

size: .
V: TRBV21-1
D: .
J: TRBJ2-3
DNA: TGTGCCAGCAGCAAAGCGGGATGGCGGGTTGGTACGCAGTATTTT
CDR3: CASSKAGWRVGTQYF

size: .
V: TRBV2
D: TRBD2
J: TRBJ2-7
DNA: TGTGCCAGCAGTGGCGGACTAGTTTACGAGCAGTACTTC
CDR3: CASSGGLVYEQYF

size: few
V: TRBV4-1
D: TRBD2
J: TRBJ2-3
DNA: TGCGCCAGCAGCCTGGGACTAGCGGCCCTGTCTTCAGATACGCAGTATTTT
CDR3: CASSLGLAALSSDTQYF

size: .
V: TRBV14
D: .
J: TRBJ2-1
DNA: TGTGCCAGCAGCCAAAGGTTGACTTTTTTCAATGAGCAGTTCTTC
CDR3: CASSQRLTFFNEQFF

size: many
V: TRBV12-3/TRBV12-4
D: .
J: TRBJ2-1
DNA: TGTGCCAGCACCTTGGGGGGAGAGCAGTTCTTC
CDR3: CASTLGGEQFF

size: .
V: TRBV12-3/TRBV12-4
D: TRBD1
J: TRBJ1-1
DNA: TGTGCCAGCAGTTCGGTCGGCGGGTGGACAGGGGGTCTTTTCGTGAACACTGAAGCTTTCTTT
CDR3: CASSSVGGWTGGLFVNTEAFF

size: .
V: TRBV27
D: .
J: TRBJ2-3
DNA: TGTGCCAGCAGTCCAACAACAGGGCATGGAGATACGCAGTATTTT
CDR3: CASSPTTGHGDTQYF

size: .
V: TRBV7-7
D: .
J: TRBJ2-5
DNA: TGTGCTAGCAGCTTAGCAGGAGGGTCGGAGACCCAGTACTTC
CDR3: CASSLAGGSETQYF

size: few
V: TRBV7-9
D: .
J: TRBJ2-7
DNA: TGTGCCAGCAGCTTAATGAGGGACGGCGAGCAGTACTTC
CDR3: CASSLMRDGEQYF

size: many
V: TRBV7-8
D: TRBD2
J: TRBJ2-2
DNA: TGTGCCAGCAGCTTACGTTGGGGACTAGCGACCCCCGGGGAGCTGTTTTTT
CDR3: CASSLRWGLATPGELFF

size: .
V: TRBV28
D: TRBD2
J: TRBJ2-1
DNA: TGTGCCAGCACTCCGGGCGGGGGGGCTACTAATGAGCAGTTCTTC
CDR3: CASTPGGGATNEQFF

size: few
V: TRBV29-1
D: TRBD1
J: TRBJ2-5
DNA: TGCAGCGTGGGACAGTACCAAGAGACCCAGTACTTC
CDR3: CSVGQYQETQYF

size: few
V: TRBV5-1
D: TRBD1
J: TRBJ1-1
DNA: TGCGCCAGCAGCGGGACAGGGGCGCTGACTGAAGCTTTCTTT
CDR3: CASSGTGALTEAFF

size: .
V: TRBV7-8
D: TRBD2
J: TRBJ2-2
DNA: TGTGCCAGCAGCTTAGTAGCGGGACCCACCGGGGAGCTGTTTTTT
CDR3: CASSLVAGPTGELFF

size: .
V: TRBV28
D: TRBD2
J: TRBJ2-3
DNA: TGTGCCAGCAGTTTAATAGAAGGGAGGGGCCCCACAGATACGCAGTATTTT
CDR3: CASSLIEGRGPTDTQYF

size: few
V: TRBV3-1
D: TRBD1
J: TRBJ2-5
DNA: TGTGCCAGCAGCCAAGCTCCGACAGGGGTTAAAGAGACCCAGTACTTC
CDR3: CASSQAPTGVKETQYF

size: few
V: TRBV20-1
D: .
J: TRBJ2-5
DNA: TGCAGAGGGGGACTCAAAGAGACCCAGTACTTC
CDR3: CRGGLKETQYF

size: many
V: TRBV29-1
D: .
J: TRBJ2-1
DNA: TGCAGCGTTGGGACAGTCGAGCAGTTCTTC
CDR3: CSVGTVEQFF

size: few
V: TRBV20-1
D: TRBD2
J: TRBJ2-3
DNA: TGCAGTGCTAGAGAGCGGGGGAGCACAGATACGCAGTATTTT
CDR3: CSARERGSTDTQYF

size: .
V: TRBV5-1
D: .
J: TRBJ2-7
DNA: TGCGCCAGCAGCTTCCCCACATCCTCCTACGAGCAGTACTTC
CDR3: CASSFPTSSYEQYF

size: few
V: TRBV9
D: .
J: TRBJ1-1
DNA: TGTGCCAGCAGCGGATCAGCACCCAGCACTGAAGCTTTCTTT
CDR3: CASSGSAPSTEAFF

size: .
V: TRBV25-1
D: .
J: TRBJ2-7
DNA: TGTGCCAGCAGCACAGTGTCCTACGAGCAGTACTTC
CDR3: CASSTVSYEQYF